What follows are 18 T cell receptor beta chains derived from one specimen sequenced in a study of identical twins. TCRdb itself ran the 5' RACE reads through MiXCR, one entry per CDR3 protein. The sample has 350,000 to 400,000 distinct CDR3 sequences, about 9% seen once. Specimen: naive T cells sorted from blood. These receptors all come from a woman aged 50 to 60 in good health.

This clonotype was observed a few times. This chain connects TRBV29-1 to TRBJ1-2; 7 positions agree with TRBD1. The CDR3 totals 16 residues. In germline, CDR1 is SQVTM, CDR2 ANQGSEA. The J segment lost 5 bases and the V segment lost 5 bases, leaving 17 bases of the junction unmatched. The CDR3 nucleotides are TGCAGCGTTTCACTTACAAACAGGGGAAGGGGGTATGGCTACACCTTC. Translation: CSVSLTNRGRGYGYTF.

This clonotype was seen a handful of times. V and J are TRBV7-3 and TRBJ2-1; D is perhaps TRBD2 (6 bases). The germline CDR1 and CDR2 sequences are SGHTA and FQGTGA. Between the trimmed V and J ends, which lost 3 bases and 10 bases, there was a span of 19 bases. This CDR3 has 15 amino acids. The CDR3 protein is CASSLGGGRTYEQFF. CDR3 DNA sequence: TGTGCCAGCAGCTTGGGGGGTGGGAGAACCTACGAGCAGTTCTTC.

This clonotype was detected many times. V and J are TRBV20-1 and TRBJ2-1; 12 bases are shared with TRBD2. Trimming removed 1 base from V and 5 bases from J; junction bases left unmatched: 3. The CDR3 consists of 15 residues. CDR1 DFQATT and CDR2 SNEGSKA come from the germline V gene (reference sequence). The CDR3 region has the DNA TGCAGTGCTAGAGGGACTAGCGGGGCTGACAATGAGCAGTTCTTC. Its translation is CSARGTSGADNEQFF.

There are many counts of this clonotype. The chain has TRBV7-3 and TRBJ2-7, with D possibly being TRBD1 (6 bases). V was shortened by 4 bases and J by 4 bases, with 11 bases between the two germline ends. The CDR3 consists of 13 residues. Germline CDR1 reads SGHTA; CDR2 reads FQGTGA. This chain's CDR3 is CASSYQGHYEQYF. The CDR3 nucleotides are TGTGCCAGCAGCTACCAGGGACATTACGAGCAGTACTTC.

This clonotype was observed a handful of times. The chain couples TRBV5-1 to TRBJ2-7; TRBD1 agrees at 7 bases. CDR3 length equals 15 residues. The trim removed 4 bases at V and 1 base at J, leaving 8 bases unmatched. Germline V gene sequence: CDR1 SGHRS, CDR2 YFSETQ. The CDR3 DNA sequence: TGCGCCAGCAGCGTGACAGGGATTGCATCCTACGAGCAGTACTTC. As protein: CASSVTGIASYEQYF.

This clonotype was observed at least ten times. V usage is TRBV4-2 and J usage is TRBJ2-1, with a weak D call TRBD2 (6 bases). Deletions cut 0 bases from V and 2 bases from J, with 11 bases between. From germline, CDR1 is LGHNA and CDR2 YNFKEQ. CDR3 length: 16 amino acids. DNA for the CDR3: TGTGCCAGCAGCCAAGATTACGGCGGGGCCTACAATGAGCAGTTCTTC. Protein product: CASSQDYGGAYNEQFF.

Ten or more counts support this clonotype. The chain has TRBV12-3 or TRBV12-4 and TRBJ1-5; D not certain. The CDR3 consists of 13 residues. The germline V and J ends were trimmed by 5 bases and 3 bases, with 8 bases remaining between them. CDR3 bases: TGTGCCAGCAGTCAGACATACAATCAGCCCCAGCATTTT. This translates into CASSQTYNQPQHF.

V is TRBV29-1 and J is TRBJ1-6; 9 bases align to TRBD1. The germline gives CDR1 SQVTM, CDR2 ANQGSEA. The V segment lost 4 bases and the J segment 6 bases; nucleotides outside the gene matches: 1. CDR3 length: 13 amino acids. The CDR3 is CSVGGQGNSPLHF. The CDR3 DNA reads as TGCAGCGTTGGGGGACAGGGTAATTCACCCCTCCACTTT.

This clonotype was seen a few times. The V and J genes are TRBV12-3 or TRBV12-4 and TRBJ2-2; 7 bases agree with TRBD2. This CDR3 contains 16 residues. V trimming: 10 bases; J trimming: 5 bases; junction bases outside the gene matches: 16. CDR3 amino acids: CATPQGPAGVTGELFF. The DNA of the CDR3 is TGTGCCACCCCTCAGGGCCCGGCGGGAGTAACCGGGGAGCTGTTTTTT.

The chain uses TRBV12-3 or TRBV12-4 and TRBJ2-3; 10 bases align to TRBD2. The length of the CDR3 is 15 residues. V dropped 8 bases and J dropped 0; count of bases not matched to a gene: 5. CDR3 protein: CASRLAGVSTDTQYF. The CDR3, as DNA: TGTGCCAGCCGCCTAGCGGGAGTAAGCACAGATACGCAGTATTTT.

The chain combines TRBV7-3 with TRBJ2-2; 8 bases match TRBD2. This CDR3 comprises 15 residues. The V gene's germline CDR1 is SGHTA and CDR2 FQGTGA. The J segment lost 7 bases and the V segment lost 4 bases, leaving 8 bases of the junction unmatched. CDR3 in DNA: TGTGCCAGCAGCTCCACCGGGACTAGTGGCGGGGAGCTGTTTTTT. It encodes CASSSTGTSGGELFF. The full variable domain, its missing parts supplied by reference TRBV7-3 and TRBJ2-2, is GAGVSQTPSNKVTEKGKYVELRCDPISGHTALYWYRQSLGQGPEFLIYFQGTGAADDSGLPNDRFFAVRPEGSVSTLKIQRTERGDSAVYLCASSSTGTSGGELFFGEGSRLTVL.

This chain connects TRBV12-3 or TRBV12-4 to TRBJ2-1; D ambiguous. Trimming cost V 5 bases and J 1 base, with 15 bases left between them. There are 16 residues in the CDR3. CDR3 region: CASSHRAPLSYNEQFF. The CDR3 DNA reads as TGTGCCAGCAGTCACCGGGCCCCGCTTTCCTACAATGAGCAGTTCTTC.

This clonotype was seen only a few times. The chain is built from TRBV13 and TRBJ2-3; 12 bases align to TRBD1. The CDR3 runs 16 residues. Germline V CDR1 and CDR2: PRHDT, FYEKMQ (reference sequence). The trim removed 5 bases at V and 6 bases at J, leaving 9 bases unmatched. Written as DNA, the CDR3 is TGTGCCAGCAGCCGACCCGGGACAGGGGGCTCCGATACGCAGTATTTT. The encoded protein is CASSRPGTGGSDTQYF.

This clonotype was found a few times. V usage is TRBV10-3 and J usage is TRBJ1-1, with TRBD1 as a possible D gene (6 bases). The germline V gene encodes CDR1 ENHRY and CDR2 SYGVKD. Trimming took 3 bases from V and 3 from J, leaving 11 bases between them. The CDR3 sequence is 14 residues long. The DNA for the CDR3 is TGTGCCATCAGTGAATGGGGGGCATACACTGAAGCTTTCTTT. It yields the protein CAISEWGAYTEAFF.

The chain has TRBV5-1 and TRBJ2-1; weak D call: TRBD2 (5 bases). V was pared by 7 bases and J by 7 bases, with 15 bases between. This CDR3 spans 13 amino acids. CDR1 and CDR2 (germline): SGHRS, YFSETQ. In DNA form, the CDR3 reads TGCGCCAGCGGCCTTGGGCGGAGGAATGAGCAGTTCTTC. As protein: CASGLGRRNEQFF.

This clonotype was picked up many times. V is TRBV29-1 and J is TRBJ1-1; D is possibly TRBD1 (5 bases). V was clipped by 3 bases and J by 2 bases, with 13 bases between them. Germline V lookup: CDR1 SQVTM, CDR2 ANQGSEA. The CDR3 is 14 residues long. CDR3 amino acids: CSVETGPRNTEAFF. The CDR3 DNA reads as TGCAGCGTTGAGACGGGACCCAGAAACACTGAAGCTTTCTTT.

At least ten counts were recorded for this clonotype. This sequence joins TRBV25-1 and TRBJ2-7; D might be TRBD1 (5 bases). This CDR3 spans 13 amino acids. Germline V gives CDR1 MGHDK, CDR2 SYGVNS. Trimming pared 3 bases from V and 6 bases from J, leaving 12 bases between. CDR3 DNA sequence: TGTGCCAGCAGTGACACAGGTAGGAGCGAGCAGTACGTC. It encodes CASSDTGRSEQYV.

Only a few counts were recorded for this clonotype. The rearrangement joins TRBV5-1 to TRBJ2-2; D tentatively reads TRBD1 or TRBD2 (5 bases each). Trimming pared 5 bases from V and 1 base from J, leaving 12 bases between. This CDR3 has 15 amino acids. The germline V gene has CDR1 SGHRS and CDR2 YFSETQ. Here the CDR3 DNA reads TGCGCCAGCAGTACCGGGACCCTGAACACCGGGGAGCTGTTTTTT. Translating it yields CASSTGTLNTGELFF. Together with reference TRBV5-1 and TRBJ2-2, the CDR3 gives the full variable domain: KAGVTQTPRYLIKTRGQQVTLSCSPISGHRSVSWYQQTPGQGLQFLFEYFSETQRNKGNFPGRFSGRQFSNSRSEMNVSTLELGDSALYLCASSTGTLNTGELFFGEGSRLTVL.